This T cell receptor (beta chain) was documented in a study of blood T cell repertoires in COVID-19. Study-wide background: COVID-19 samples collected from the United States, Italy and Spain covered acute and convalescent phases. T cells, B-cell-depleted T cells, or PBMCs supplied cDNA or gDNA.

This CDR3 spans 14 amino acids. V lost 5 bases and J lost 4; bases outside the gene matches: 7. Germline CDR1 and CDR2: SGHNT and YYREEE (reference sequence). In the original workflow: Estimation of nucleated cell counts relied on the amplification of reference gene primers. TCRdb's table, derived via immunoSEQ multiplex PCR, lists solely in-frame clones and lacks some. V and J calls and clone size are copied from that table; D and trimming were computed from the DNA. Of approximately 250,000 clones listed, around four fifths are singletons. The rearrangement uses TRBV5-4 and TRBJ1-2; TRBD1 matches 8 bases. The sequence was collected from a woman in her sixties with active or convalescent COVID-19. Sequencing was done on a sample of peripheral blood. CDR3 sequence reads: CASRPPGGIYGYTF. CDR3 bases: TGTGCCAGCAGGCCCCCAGGGGGCATCTATGGCTACACCTTC. The whole variable domain, remainder taken from reference TRBV5-4 and TRBJ1-2, is ETGVTQSPTHLIKTRGQQVTLRCSSQSGHNTVSWYQQALGQGPQFIFQYYREEENGRGNFPPRFSGLQFPNYSSELNVNALELDDSALYLCASRPPGGIYGYTFGSGTRLTVV.